One sample yielded the 6 T cell receptor beta chains listed below, sequenced in a study of low-dose radiotherapy and immunotherapy resistance in tumors. Both TCRalpha and TCRbeta chains were reverse transcribed with V-gene-specific primers. TCRs underwent roughly 20 PCR cycles of amplification with a constant-region primer and V-primer adapter. TCRdb processed the reads anew with MiXCR; each CDR3 protein has one entry. Here the sample spans 30,000 to 50,000 distinct CDR3 sequences, roughly a third being singletons. As for time point: before trial treatment. The sequencing here drew on PBMCs, taken before treatment. These TCRs come from a male donor with gallbladder cancer.

This clonotype was seen many times. The V gene is TRBV29-1, the J gene TRBJ1-1; D is unclear. The CDR3 totals 13 residues. Germline values: CDR1 SQVTM, CDR2 ANQGSEA. V was trimmed by 0 bases and J by 6 bases, leaving 11 bases between them. CDR3 protein: CSVEDRRKAEAFF. The DNA for the CDR3 is TGCAGCGTTGAAGATCGAAGGAAGGCTGAAGCTTTCTTT.

In this sample, this clonotype turned up many times. This chain connects TRBV12-3 or TRBV12-4 to TRBJ1-5; the D is unclear. The CDR3 consists of 15 residues. V was cut by 2 bases and J by 10 bases, with 18 bases left in between. In DNA, the CDR3 is TGTGCCAGCAGTTTACCCCTCACGACCCGAGCTCCCCAGCATTTT. It yields the protein CASSLPLTTRAPQHF.

The rearrangement joins TRBV6-6 to TRBJ1-1, with D unclear. V was pared by 10 bases and J by 1 base, with 10 bases between. The CDR3 covers 12 residues. Germline lookup yields CDR1 MNHNY and CDR2 SVGAGI (reference sequence). The CDR3 DNA follows: TGTGCCACCCAGCGGGGGAACACTGAAGCTTTCTTT. Protein sequence: CATQRGNTEAFF.

The V and J genes are TRBV12-3 or TRBV12-4 and TRBJ1-2; TRBD1 aligns across 7 bases. The CDR3 extends over 14 amino acids. Trimming removed 5 bases from V and 0 bases from J; junction bases left unmatched: 3. The CDR3 sequence is CASSKGQANYGYTF. In DNA form, the CDR3 reads TGTGCCAGCAGTAAAGGACAGGCTAACTATGGCTACACCTTC.

This clonotype was observed at least ten times. The chain couples TRBV2 to TRBJ2-3, with unresolved D. CDR1 is SNHLY and CDR2 is FYNNEI in the germline V gene. The CDR3 is 11 amino acids. V lost 6 bases to trimming and J lost 2 bases, with 3 bases between them. The CDR3 DNA follows: TGTGCCAGCAGATTCACAGATACGCAGTATTTT. Translated, it gives CASRFTDTQYF.

This clonotype was seen more than once but under ten times. The chain carries TRBV9 and TRBJ2-3; perhaps TRBD2 as D (7 bases). CDR1 and CDR2 (germline): SGDLS, YYNGEE. Trimming removed 0 bases from V and 2 bases from J, with 10 bases in between. The CDR3 is 15 amino acids. The DNA for the CDR3 is TGTGCCAGCAGCGTAGTGGCGGGGGCCACAGATACGCAGTATTTT. The encoded protein is CASSVVAGATDTQYF. Full variable domain (rest looked up from reference TRBV9 and TRBJ2-3): DSGVTQTPKHLITATGQRVTLRCSPRSGDLSVYWYQQSLDQGLQFLIQYYNGEERAKGNILERFSAQQFPDLHSELNLSSLELGDSALYFCASSVVAGATDTQYFGPGTRLTVL.